What follows are 7 T cell receptor beta chains derived from one specimen sequenced in a study of identical twins. TCRdb used MiXCR to reprocess the 5' RACE reads, holding one entry per CDR3 protein. In the table there are approximately 260,000 distinct CDR3 sequences, about 8.3% of which are singletons. The same data also contributed to another study, on yellow fever vaccine responses in identical twins.

Material: CD8+ T cells sorted from blood. Receptors were obtained from a young woman in good health.

The table lists this clonotype with a few counts. The J gene is TRBJ2-1, the V gene TRBV3-1, with D perhaps TRBD2 (5 bases). V was clipped by 1 base and J by 8 bases, with 9 bases between them. Germline V gives CDR1 LGHDT, CDR2 YNNKEL (reference sequence). This CDR3 has 13 amino acids. DNA of the CDR3: TGTGCCAGCAGCCAAGTCTGGGGAGATGAGCAGTTCTTC. This gives the protein CASSQVWGDEQFF.

Points on this clonotype: The germline gene is not matched at one end of the junction; a read error may be the cause. V usage is TRBV12-3 or TRBV12-4 and J usage is TRBJ2-1, with D unclear. There are 12 residues in the CDR3. The CDR3 loop is CASRASYDEQFF. The CDR3 DNA sequence: TGTGCCAGCAGGGCTTCCTACGATGAGCAGTTCTTC.

The sample holds many counts of this clonotype. The chain is built from TRBV10-3 and TRBJ2-3; D is tentatively TRBD1 or TRBD2 (5 bases each). Between the trimmed V and J ends, which lost 2 bases and 4 bases, there was a span of 16 bases. Germline V gives CDR1 ENHRY, CDR2 SYGVKD. This CDR3 is 16 amino acids long. As DNA, the CDR3 is TGTGCCATCAGTGAGGGGGGATTCGGACTTGCAGATACGCAGTATTTT. Its protein is CAISEGGFGLADTQYF.

The chain joins TRBV20-1 to TRBJ2-7; D not resolved. The length of the CDR3 is 10 residues. Deletions cut 7 bases from V and 5 bases from J, with 9 bases between. Germline V gene data show CDR1 as DFQATT and CDR2 as SNEGSKA (reference sequence). CDR3 in amino acids: CSVGRNEQYF. CDR3 nucleotides: TGCAGTGTCGGCAGGAACGAGCAGTACTTC.

This rearrangement joins TRBV6-1 to TRBJ1-1, with a tentative D call TRBD1 (5 bases). The V gene's germline CDR1 is MNHNS and CDR2 SASEGT. CDR3 length: 14 amino acids. The V gene lost 3 bases and the J gene lost 3 bases, with 11 bases spanning the gap. CDR3 loop: CASSDTRGDTEAFF. For the CDR3, the DNA is TGTGCCAGCAGTGATACGCGGGGGGACACTGAAGCTTTCTTT.

V usage is TRBV9 and J usage is TRBJ2-1, with 8 bases matching TRBD2. The CDR3 sequence is 15 residues long. Germline V lookup: CDR1 SGDLS, CDR2 YYNGEE. V shed 4 bases and J 8 bases; nucleotides not matched to a gene: 11. This CDR3 reads CASSPGGGGGDEQFF. CDR3 coding DNA: TGTGCCAGCAGCCCCGGGGGGGGTGGTGGGGATGAGCAGTTCTTC.

There are a few counts of this clonotype. J is TRBJ2-3 and V is TRBV5-1; 9 positions match TRBD2. Germline CDR1 and CDR2: SGHRS and YFSETQ. V trimming: 1 base; J trimming: 4 bases; junction bases outside the gene matches: 7. The CDR3 has 16 amino acids. The DNA of the CDR3 is TGCGCCAGCAGCTTGAGCCTAGCGGGACTGGCAGATACGCAGTATTTT. This translates into CASSLSLAGLADTQYF.